The present entry profiles one T cell receptor beta chain with its context. This CDR3 contains 15 residues. V lost 4 bases, J lost 6 bases, and 12 bases stayed unmatched. The data are from a study of T-cell reconstitution after alpha-beta-depleted transplantation in children. Unique molecular identifiers were incorporated during preparation of the TCRbeta library. TCRdb called the PCR reads again in MiXCR, with one record for every CDR3 protein. The sample contains 250,000 to 300,000 distinct CDR3 sequences, 10% of which appear only once. Specimen: PBMCs, collected before TCRalphabeta/CD19-depleted stem cell transplant. This chain uses TRBV12-3 or TRBV12-4 with TRBJ2-7, with 7 positions matching TRBD2. The clonotype comes from a boy under two years old with acute myeloid leukemia, due to receive a stem cell transplant. The CDR3: CASSSAGAPTREQYF. The CDR3 nucleotides read TGTGCCAGCAGTTCCGCGGGAGCCCCTACGCGCGAGCAGTACTTC.